The subject of this entry is one T cell receptor (beta chain). Its antigen is still unknown. Caucasian adults residing in Nashville, Tennessee made up all the donors. The assay was immunoSEQ multiplex PCR, and TCRdb's table has in-frame clones only and misses some. The sample has 2 million to 2.5 million clones, roughly 92% seen once. This sample is drawn from a study of shared clonotypes between healthy human individuals. The study's findings and limits: Donors were few, which limited the genetic and exposure-history diversity represented. As a rule, naive subsets had a larger estimated richness than memory subsets.

This receptor was identified in a man aged 18 to 29 in good health. Some clones in this sample may be carry-over from other donors' samples. Material: naive CD4+ T cells from PBMCs. Specified subset: CD45RA+ positively selected.

The CDR3 loop is CASRPNIGTYQETQYF. The CDR3 nucleotides are TGTGCCAGCAGACCTAATATTGGGACGTACCAAGAGACCCAGTACTTC. The genes are TRBV2 and TRBJ2-5; D assignment may be TRBD1 or TRBD2 (5 bases each). There are 16 residues in the CDR3. V shed 6 bases and J shed 0 bases, with 17 bases lying between them. Per germline, CDR1 SNHLY and CDR2 FYNNEI.